The present entry profiles one TCR beta chain with its context. The antigen remains unidentified. A junction end diverges from the germline sequence, so it may reflect a read error. Other DNA sequences in this sample translate to the same CDR3. The CDR3 is 15 amino acids. Germline V lookup: CDR1 SGHAT, CDR2 FQNNGV. PCR used 60 Vbeta primers and 13 Jbeta primers. Clones were sequenced by immunoSEQ multiplex PCR, and TCRdb holds only the in-frame ones, with some missing. The table includes tens of thousands of clones, over 70% detected once. This entry is derived from a study of cytomegalovirus exposure and HLA in healthy donors. Overall study context: From donors who were HLA-typed, an early data release held about 85 million unique TCRs. The study, taken as a whole, reports: Clonal expansion was found to be greater in HLA-associated TCR beta chains than in equally common others in a later analysis. As a later analysis showed, several of the most significant clusters appeared to be linked to common viral pathogens.

There were likely unrecorded immune exposures, though donors were nominally healthy when sampled. The sequenced material came from PBMCs. The gene calls are TRBV11-2 and TRBJ2-5, with 14 bases fitting TRBD2. This receptor was taken from a man aged 55 to 70 in good health and CMV-seropositive. The CDR3 DNA is TGTGCCAGCAGCTCTGGGACTAGCGGGAGTGAGACTCAGTACTTC. Encoded protein: CASSSGTSGSETQYF.